This entry lists 19 T cell receptor beta chains sequenced from one sample in a study of regulatory T cells in long-lasting Graves disease. Time point: newly diagnosed GD, antithyroid drugs for less than 3 months. PBMC-derived RNA was used for the TCR library. Through Arm-PCR of CDR3 regions and iRepertoire HTBI primers, TCR beta libraries were built. MiXCR was run by TCRdb on the multiplex PCR reads, yielding one entry per CDR3 protein. Of 500,000 to 700,000 distinct CDR3 sequences in the sample, around 17% are singletons; the top ten hold 18%. These data are also associated with another study on T cells in Graves' hyperthyroidism and ophthalmopathy.

This specimen was peripheral blood mononuclear cells (PBMCs), taken at new diagnosis, from a patient treated with antithyroid drugs. Receptors originate from a woman under 40 with Graves disease.

This sequence joins TRBV5-5 and TRBJ1-2; 7 bases line up with TRBD1. J lost 4 bases, V lost 6 bases, and 6 bases had no gene match. The germline V gene encodes CDR1 SGHKS and CDR2 YYEKEE (reference sequence). This CDR3 has 13 amino acids. CDR3 in DNA: TGTGCCAGCAACCCGACAGGGCGCTATGGCTACACCTTC. This codes for CASNPTGRYGYTF.

This clonotype was observed a handful of times. CDR3 loop: CASNRGNSDTQYF. The DNA of the CDR3 is TGTGCCAGTAATAGGGGGAATTCAGATACGCAGTATTTT. The chain links TRBV19 to TRBJ2-3, with D possibly matching TRBD1 (6 bases). The CDR3 spans 13 residues. V was clipped by 7 bases and J by 4 bases, with 12 bases between them. Germline V gives CDR1 LNHDA, CDR2 SQIVND (reference sequence).

This chain joins TRBV4-1 and TRBJ2-7; TRBD2 aligns across 12 bases. J gave up 0 bases and V 2 bases, and 5 bases lay outside the gene matches. Germline CDR1 and CDR2: MGHRA and YSYEKL. This CDR3 has 17 residues. The DNA of the CDR3 is TGCGCCAGCAGCCAACAAGCGACTAGCGGGAGCTCCTACGAGCAGTACTTC. Translating gives CASSQQATSGSSYEQYF.

Ten or more counts support this clonotype. The rearrangement uses TRBV28 and TRBJ2-5, with 8 nucleotides matching TRBD2. The junction had 8 bases not matched to a gene; V was cut back by 4 bases and J by 1 base. This CDR3 has 16 amino acids. Germline lookup yields CDR1 MDHEN and CDR2 SYDVKM. DNA for the CDR3: TGTGCCAGCAGTTCGGGGGGGGCTGGGTCCCAAGAGACCCAGTACTTC. This codes for CASSSGGAGSQETQYF.

This clonotype was found many times. The V gene is TRBV3-1, the J gene TRBJ1-2; perhaps TRBD1 as D (6 bases). Germline V gene lookup returns CDR1 LGHDT and CDR2 YNNKEL (reference sequence). Trimming stripped 3 bases from V and 0 bases from J, with 11 bases between. This CDR3 comprises 15 residues. CDR3 loop: CASSHTTGANYGYTF. The CDR3 nucleotides read TGTGCCAGCAGCCACACGACAGGAGCTAACTATGGCTACACCTTC.

This clonotype was counted between two and nine times. This chain links TRBV19 with TRBJ1-5; perhaps TRBD1 as D (6 bases). V was trimmed by 6 bases and J by 5 bases, leaving 17 bases between them. Germline loops: CDR1 LNHDA, CDR2 SQIVND (reference sequence). The CDR3 contains 15 residues. CDR3 nucleotide sequence: TGTGCCAGTAGGTCAGACCAGGGGTACTATCAGCCCCAGCATTTT. It specifies CASRSDQGYYQPQHF.

Many counts were recorded for this clonotype. This chain's CDR3 is CATSRAAGGLFF. DNA of the CDR3: TGTGCCACCAGCAGAGCAGCAGGTGGTCTGTTTTTT. The chain uses TRBV15 and TRBJ1-4; D gene unclear. From germline, CDR1 is LNHNV and CDR2 YYDKDF (reference sequence). This CDR3 spans 12 amino acids. V lost 1 base and J 14 bases, leaving 11 bases between the germline ends.

This clonotype was counted ten times or more. This chain links TRBV2 with TRBJ2-5; 9 bases map to TRBD1. The CDR3 spans 12 residues. Germline V gene sequence: CDR1 SNHLY, CDR2 FYNNEI. V shed 6 bases, J shed 5 bases, and the junction held 1 base outside the gene matches. CDR3 amino acids: CASSGTGETQYF. The CDR3 region has the DNA TGTGCCAGCAGCGGGACAGGGGAGACCCAGTACTTC.

The chain joins TRBV11-2 to TRBJ1-6, with D possibly matching TRBD1 (6 bases). The CDR3 length is 19 residues. Germline V lookup: CDR1 SGHAT, CDR2 FQNNGV. V was clipped by 4 bases and J by 7 bases, with 26 bases between them. The CDR3 DNA sequence: TGTGCCAGCAGCTACTGGGTCTTAGCGTCAGGGGCCCGAAATTCACCCCTCCACTTT. It codes for CASSYWVLASGARNSPLHF.

This clonotype was seen only a few times. The J gene is TRBJ2-5, the V gene TRBV19; D tentatively fits TRBD1 or TRBD2 (5 bases each). V lost 10 bases to trimming and J lost 7 bases, with 22 bases between them. The CDR3 runs 14 residues. Germline lookup yields CDR1 LNHDA and CDR2 SQIVND (reference sequence). The CDR3 DNA follows: TGTGCCACCCACGGGGCTAGCCCGCATGGGACCCAGTACTTC. It yields the protein CATHGASPHGTQYF.

This clonotype was found many times. The chain joins TRBV18 to TRBJ2-5; D remains unclear. Germline CDR1 is KGHSH and CDR2 is LQKENI. Deletions cut 5 bases from V and 10 bases from J, with 20 bases between. The CDR3 sequence is 14 residues long. CDR3 amino acids: CASSDPEIYHFQYF. Here the CDR3 DNA reads TGTGCCAGCTCAGATCCGGAGATCTACCATTTCCAGTACTTC. The whole variable domain, remainder taken from reference TRBV18 and TRBJ2-5, is NAGVMQNPRHLVRRRGQEARLRCSPMKGHSHVYWYRQLPEEGLKFMVYLQKENIIDESGMPKERFSAEFPKEGPSILRIQQVVRGDSAAYFCASSDPEIYHFQYFGPGTRLLVL.

Concerning this clonotype: At one end, the junction sequence differs from germline, possibly due to a read error. The chain couples TRBV10-3 to TRBJ2-1; 15 bases match TRBD2. The CDR3 loop spans 18 amino acids. The germline CDR1 and CDR2 sequences are ENHRY and SYGVKD. In DNA form, the CDR3 reads TGTGCCATCAGCGGGACTAGCGGGGGGTTGGGGGCCTACAATGAGCAGCTCTTC. Protein product: CAISGTSGGLGAYNEQLF.

The chain recombines TRBV7-2 with TRBJ2-7; 11 nucleotides agree with TRBD2. Germline V gene sequence: CDR1 SGHTA, CDR2 FQGNSA. This CDR3 is 13 amino acids long. With V trimmed by 5 bases and J by 5 bases, 2 bases remained unmatched. This CDR3 reads CASSRGLADEQYF. DNA for the CDR3: TGTGCCAGCAGCCGGGGACTAGCGGACGAGCAGTACTTC.

This clonotype came up many times. V gene TRBV27 combines with J gene TRBJ2-3; 10 positions match TRBD2. J was trimmed by 8 bases and V by 5 bases; bases with no gene match: 19. The germline V gene encodes CDR1 MNHEY and CDR2 SMNVEV (reference sequence). CDR3 length: 18 residues. CDR3 bases: TGTGCCAGCAGTCCAGATAGGATGACTAGCGGGTTTCGGGGTACGCAGTATTTT. This sequence encodes CASSPDRMTSGFRGTQYF.

The CDR3 sequence: CAWSWESDTQYF. The CDR3 nucleotides are TGTGCCTGGAGTTGGGAGTCAGATACGCAGTATTTT. The rearrangement uses TRBV30 and TRBJ2-3, with a tentative D call TRBD2 (5 bases). Germline-derived CDR1 and CDR2 are GTSNPN and SVGIG (reference sequence). V was trimmed by 2 bases and J by 4 bases, leaving 7 bases between them. The CDR3 contains 12 residues.

This clonotype was seen many times. The chain carries TRBV7-3 and TRBJ2-3; weak D call: TRBD2 (5 bases). CDR3 length equals 17 residues. The germline V gene encodes CDR1 SGHTA and CDR2 FQGTGA. Between the trimmed V and J ends, which lost 3 bases and 4 bases, there was a span of 20 bases. The CDR3 sequence: CASSLGYGGLPADTQYF. CDR3 DNA: TGTGCCAGCAGCTTGGGTTATGGCGGGCTCCCCGCAGATACGCAGTATTTT.

This sequence joins TRBV19 and TRBJ2-1; perhaps TRBD2 as D (5 bases). Looked up from germline, CDR1 is LNHDA and CDR2 is SQIVND (reference sequence). There are 15 residues in the CDR3. V was clipped by 5 bases and J by 6 bases, with 17 bases between them. CDR3 in DNA: TGTGCCAGTAGTTATACCGGGGATAGGGCCAATGAGCAGTTCTTC. Protein sequence: CASSYTGDRANEQFF.

This clonotype appeared many times. The chain couples TRBV6-1 to TRBJ2-7; D is ambiguous. Germline assignment: CDR1 MNHNS and CDR2 SASEGT. The CDR3 is made up of 15 amino acids. V was cut by 8 bases and J by 4 bases, with 21 bases left in between. The CDR3, as DNA: TGTGCCAGCGAAGGGCGGACCACGTCCCTTTACGAGCAGTACTTC. This encodes CASEGRTTSLYEQYF.

To note about this clonotype: A read error may be the cause here, since a much bigger clone is one base away. This chain's CDR3 is CASNHPGDHEQFF. For the CDR3, the DNA is TGTGCCAGCAATCATCCAGGGGATCATGAGCAGTTCTTC. The chain is built from TRBV6-1 and TRBJ2-1; a possible D gene is TRBD1 (6 bases). The V and J ends lost 7 bases and 8 bases respectively, with 15 bases between them. CDR1 and CDR2 from the germline V gene are MNHNS and SASEGT. The CDR3 totals 13 residues.